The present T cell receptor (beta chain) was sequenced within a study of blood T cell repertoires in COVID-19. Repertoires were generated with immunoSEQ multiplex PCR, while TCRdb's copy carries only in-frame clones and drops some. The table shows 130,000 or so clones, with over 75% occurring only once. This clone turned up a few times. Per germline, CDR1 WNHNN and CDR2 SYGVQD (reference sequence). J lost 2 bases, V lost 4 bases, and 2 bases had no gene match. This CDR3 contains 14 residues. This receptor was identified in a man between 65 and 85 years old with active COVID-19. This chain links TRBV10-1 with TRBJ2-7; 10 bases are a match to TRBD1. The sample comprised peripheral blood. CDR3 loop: CASSGGQGAYEQYF. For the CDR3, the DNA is TGCGCCAGCAGTGGTGGACAGGGGGCCTACGAGCAGTACTTC.